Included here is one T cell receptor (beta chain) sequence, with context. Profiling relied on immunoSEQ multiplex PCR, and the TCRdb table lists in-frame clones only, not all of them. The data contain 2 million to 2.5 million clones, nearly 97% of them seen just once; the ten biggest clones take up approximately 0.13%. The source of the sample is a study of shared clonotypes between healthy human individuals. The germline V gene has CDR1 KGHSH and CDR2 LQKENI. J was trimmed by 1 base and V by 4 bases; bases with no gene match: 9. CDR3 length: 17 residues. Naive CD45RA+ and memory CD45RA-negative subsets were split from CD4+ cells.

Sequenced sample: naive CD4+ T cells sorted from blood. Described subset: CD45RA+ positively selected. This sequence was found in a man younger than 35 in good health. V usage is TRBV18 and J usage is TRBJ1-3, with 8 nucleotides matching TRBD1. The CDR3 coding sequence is TGTGCCAGCTCACTTGGGGACAGGAGCCTTTCTGGAAACACCATATATTTT. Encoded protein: CASSLGDRSLSGNTIYF. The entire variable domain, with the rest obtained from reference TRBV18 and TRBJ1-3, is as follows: NAGVMQNPRHLVRRRGQEARLRCSPMKGHSHVYWYRQLPEEGLKFMVYLQKENIIDESGMPKERFSAEFPKEGPSILRIQQVVRGDSAAYFCASSLGDRSLSGNTIYFGEGSWLTVV.